This T cell receptor (beta chain) was obtained from a study of T cells after yellow fever vaccination. This clonotype was observed a few times. TCRdb processed the 5' RACE reads anew with MiXCR; each CDR3 protein has one entry. The sample holds 100,000 or so distinct CDR3 sequences; about 8.8% are singletons and the top ten take 16%. This specimen consisted of CD8+ T cells not binding an NS4B(214-222) dextramer, sorted from PBMCs, obtained around 15 days after the first yellow fever vaccination. The TCR sequence derives from a man in his late teens or twenties who received the YFV17D yellow fever vaccine.

CDR3 sequence reads: CASRGVYNEQFF. The CDR3 DNA reads TGTGCCAGCAGAGGGGTCTACAATGAGCAGTTCTTC. The rearrangement joins TRBV28 to TRBJ2-1, with a weak D call TRBD1 (5 bases). The CDR3 length is 12 residues. Germline V gives CDR1 MDHEN, CDR2 SYDVKM. Trimming shortened V by 6 bases and J by 3 bases, and 6 bases separated the two germline ends.